This T cell receptor (beta chain) was observed in a study of T cell responses to AZD1222 COVID-19 vaccine. TCRdb's table, derived via immunoSEQ multiplex PCR, lists solely in-frame clones and lacks some. Of over 150,000 clones in the sample, about 83% were seen once. CDR3 length equals 16 residues. Germline V lookup: CDR1 LNHDA, CDR2 SQIVND (reference sequence). V was cut by 6 bases and J by 2 bases, with 19 bases left in between. Material: peripheral blood, obtained 28 days after the second AZD1222 dose. The chain uses TRBV19 and TRBJ1-1; TRBD1 might be the D (5 bases). This sequence was found in an adult who received the AZD1222 COVID-19 vaccine. CDR3 sequence: CASSPRGGSRNTEAFF. For the CDR3, the DNA is TGTGCCAGTAGCCCCCGTGGGGGAAGTAGAAACACTGAAGCTTTCTTT.